The entry that follows covers one TCR beta chain sequence. CDR3 length equals 14 residues. Germline V gene data show CDR1 as SGHVS and CDR2 as FNYEAQ. These data belong to a study of T cells expressing NK-cell markers. Study as a whole: Cells sorted as CD3+CD56+NKG2C+, CD3+CD56+NKG2C- and CD3+CD56-NKG2C+ T cells supplied the TCR beta repertoires. Seven HCMV-seropositive donors and one seronegative donor made up the eight sequenced donors.

Synthesis of TCR beta cDNA relied on 5'RACE template switching carrying UMIs. TCRdb re-analyzed the 5' RACE reads; it lists each CDR3 protein once, without DNA. The sample has 550,000 to 600,000 distinct CDR3 sequences; the top ten hold roughly 3.4%. Material: blood T cells: a sorted CD56 or NKG2C T cell subset, CD4+ or CD8+ T cells, or bulk PBMC T cells (not recorded which). This TCR was sampled from a man younger than 35 in good health. The chain recombines TRBV7-6 with TRBJ1-5. The CDR3 region is CASSLMQVGQPQHF.